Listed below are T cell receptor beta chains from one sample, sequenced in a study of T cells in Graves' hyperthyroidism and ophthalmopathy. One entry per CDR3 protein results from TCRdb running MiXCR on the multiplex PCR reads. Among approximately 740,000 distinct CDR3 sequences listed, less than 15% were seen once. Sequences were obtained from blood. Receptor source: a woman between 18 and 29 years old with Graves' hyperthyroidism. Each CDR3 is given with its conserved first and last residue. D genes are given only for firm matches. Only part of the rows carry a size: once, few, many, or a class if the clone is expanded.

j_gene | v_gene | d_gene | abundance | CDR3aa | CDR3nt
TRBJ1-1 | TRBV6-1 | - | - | CASSEGQGRNTEAFF | TGTGCCAGCAGTGAAGGACAAGGGCGGAACACTGAAGCTTTCTTT
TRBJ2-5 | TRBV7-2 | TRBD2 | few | CASSQKVRREGQETQYF | TGTGCCAGCAGCCAAAAGGTTCGGCGGGAGGGGCAAGAGACCCAGTACTTC
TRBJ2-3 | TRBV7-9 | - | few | CASTWGRGPDTQYF | TGTGCCAGCACATGGGGGCGCGGGCCAGATACGCAGTATTTT
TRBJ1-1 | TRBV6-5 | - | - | CASSLHTGFTEAFF | TGTGCCAGCAGTTTGCATACAGGGTTCACTGAAGCTTTCTTT
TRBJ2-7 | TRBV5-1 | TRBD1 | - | CASSLTVGQGFTYEQYF | TGCGCCAGCAGCTTGACCGTCGGACAGGGTTTCACCTACGAGCAGTACTTC
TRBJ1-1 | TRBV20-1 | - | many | CSASLAQGGTEAFF | TGCAGTGCTAGCCTGGCACAGGGTGGGACTGAAGCTTTCTTT
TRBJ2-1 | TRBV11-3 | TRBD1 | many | CASSAPGQGTYNEQFF | TGTGCCAGCAGCGCACCGGGACAGGGGACCTACAATGAGCAGTTCTTC
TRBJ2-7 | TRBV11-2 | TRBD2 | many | CASSLMGGAYEQYF | TGTGCCAGCAGCTTAATGGGGGGGGCCTACGAGCAGTACTTC
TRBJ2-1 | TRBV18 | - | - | CAGSQSGGNEQFF | TGTGCCGGCTCACAATCAGGGGGGAATGAGCAGTTCTTC
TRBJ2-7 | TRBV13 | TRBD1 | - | CASSGDPGTGQSFYEQYF | TGTGCCAGCAGCGGCGACCCTGGGACAGGTCAATCTTTCTACGAGCAGTACTTC
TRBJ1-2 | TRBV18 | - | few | CASSPGRAYGYTF | TGTGCCAGCTCACCAGGACGGGCCTATGGCTACACCTTC
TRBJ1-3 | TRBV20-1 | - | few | CSAGNRERGNTIYF | TGCAGTGCGGGGAACAGGGAAAGGGGAAACACCATATATTTT
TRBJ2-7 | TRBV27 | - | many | CASSLGGIRAYEQYF | TGTGCCAGCAGTTTAGGGGGCATACGGGCCTACGAGCAGTACTTC
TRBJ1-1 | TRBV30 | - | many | CAWSEGSAFF | TGTGCCTGGAGTGAGGGAAGCGCTTTCTTT
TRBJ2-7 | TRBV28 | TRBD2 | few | CASSPSGPHSYEQYF | TGTGCCAGCTCCCCTAGCGGTCCCCACTCCTACGAGCAGTACTTC
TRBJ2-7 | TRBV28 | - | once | CASSVDGPSYEQYF | TGTGCCAGCAGCGTGGACGGGCCCTCCTACGAGCAGTACTTC
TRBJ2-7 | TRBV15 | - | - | CATSLMSGAYEQYF | TGTGCCACCAGCCTTATGTCGGGAGCCTACGAGCAGTACTTC
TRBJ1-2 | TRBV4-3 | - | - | CASSHSQGTGYGYTF | TGCGCCAGCAGCCATTCACAGGGAACGGGCTATGGCTACACCTTC
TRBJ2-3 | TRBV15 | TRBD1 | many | CATSRTGIGTDTQYF | TGTGCCACCAGCAGGACAGGGATTGGCACAGATACGCAGTATTTT
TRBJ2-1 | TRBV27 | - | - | CASSLLGQSNEQFF | TGTGCCAGCAGTTTACTTGGACAGTCCAATGAGCAGTTCTTC
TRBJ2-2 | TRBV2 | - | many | CASTEYTGELFF | TGTGCCAGCACCGAGTACACCGGGGAGCTGTTTTTT
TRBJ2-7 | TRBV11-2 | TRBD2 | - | CASSWAGGTYEQYF | TGTGCCAGCAGCTGGGCGGGAGGTACCTACGAGCAGTACTTC
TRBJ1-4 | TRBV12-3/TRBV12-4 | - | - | CASSPQRTDNEKLFF | TGTGCCAGCAGCCCTCAAAGGACAGATAATGAAAAACTGTTTTTT
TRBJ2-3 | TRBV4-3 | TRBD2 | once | CASSQDRAGETDTQYF | TGCGCCAGCAGCCAAGATCGGGCGGGAGAGACAGATACGCAGTATTTT
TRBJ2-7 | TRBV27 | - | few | CASSYDGSGSYEQYF | TGTGCCAGCAGCTACGACGGTTCGGGCTCCTACGAGCAGTACTTC
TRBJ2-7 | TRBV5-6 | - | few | CASSLRPAYEQYF | TGTGCCAGCAGCTTGAGACCAGCATACGAGCAGTACTTC
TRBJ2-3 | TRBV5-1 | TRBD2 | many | CASGYYGGADTQYF | TGCGCCAGCGGCTACTATGGGGGGGCAGATACGCAGTATTTT
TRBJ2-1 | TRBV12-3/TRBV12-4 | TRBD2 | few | CASSLEAGGPHEQFF | TGTGCCAGCAGTTTAGAAGCGGGAGGGCCCCATGAGCAGTTCTTC
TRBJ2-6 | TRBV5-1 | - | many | CASSLIGQSGANVLTF | TGCGCCAGCAGCTTGATTGGACAGTCTGGGGCCAACGTCCTGACTTTC